This T cell receptor (beta chain) was sequenced for a study of CD8 T cells in ankylosing spondylitis. Points from the study as a whole: Characteristic, it appeared, of ankylosing spondylitis blood was a TCR beta motif of roughly 8 highly homologous variants. In reactive arthritis synovial fluid and blood, some motif variants had been reported before. The disease-linked clones had a CD8+ phenotype and low blood frequencies.

With molecular barcodes, quantitative 5'-RACE was used to make the TCR beta libraries. TCRdb ran MiXCR on the 5' RACE reads and lists one entry per CDR3 protein. The data show about 24,000 distinct CDR3 sequences, with roughly a sixth seen just once and approximately 29% held by the top ten. Comments on this clonotype: No antigen is known for it.

The sample was blood. The sequence derives from a male donor with ankylosing spondylitis or in good health (not recorded which).

Written as DNA, the CDR3 is TGCAGCGTTGAAGATCCCGCGGGACAAGAGACCCAGTACTTC. Protein sequence: CSVEDPAGQETQYF. The chain links TRBV29-1 to TRBJ2-5; D is perhaps TRBD2 (6 bases). The CDR3 has 14 amino acids. Trimming shortened V by 0 bases and J by 2 bases, and 10 bases separated the two germline ends. The germline gives CDR1 SQVTM, CDR2 ANQGSEA.